Included here is one TCR beta chain sequence, with context. This sample stems from a study of regulatory T cells in long-lasting Graves disease. The length of the CDR3 is 10 residues. Germline loops: CDR1 MNHNS, CDR2 SASEGT. V was trimmed by 8 bases and J by 3 bases, leaving 5 bases between them. Stated time point: newly diagnosed GD, antithyroid drugs for less than 3 months. RNA from PBMCs was the source of the TCR library. The authors diagnosed Graves' disease using American Thyroid Association guidelines. According to the study, TCR beta libraries were built with iRepertoire HTBI primers and CDR3-region Arm-PCR. TCRdb re-analysed the multiplex PCR reads in MiXCR, keeping a single row per CDR3 protein. Of around 480,000 distinct CDR3 sequences listed, 15% to 20% are singletons. These same data were also listed under a study on T cells in Graves' hyperthyroidism and ophthalmopathy.

The material sequenced was peripheral blood mononuclear cells (PBMCs), taken at new diagnosis, from a patient treated with antithyroid drugs. This receptor was obtained from a woman aged 35-65 years with Graves disease. The chain uses TRBV6-1 and TRBJ2-7; D gene ambiguous. For the CDR3, the DNA is TGTGCCAGCGCCTTCTACGAGCAGTACTTC. This encodes CASAFYEQYF.